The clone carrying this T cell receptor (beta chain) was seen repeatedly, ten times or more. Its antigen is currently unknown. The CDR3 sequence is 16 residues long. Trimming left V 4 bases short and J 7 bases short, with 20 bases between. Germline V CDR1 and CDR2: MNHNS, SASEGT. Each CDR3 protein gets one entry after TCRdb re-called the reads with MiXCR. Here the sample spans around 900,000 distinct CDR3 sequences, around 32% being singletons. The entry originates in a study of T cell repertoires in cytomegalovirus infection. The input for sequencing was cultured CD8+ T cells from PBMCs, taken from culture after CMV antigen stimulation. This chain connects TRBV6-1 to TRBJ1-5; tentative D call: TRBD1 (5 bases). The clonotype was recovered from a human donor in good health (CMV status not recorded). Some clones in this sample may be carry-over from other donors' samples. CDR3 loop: CASSGGWDGTRQPQHF. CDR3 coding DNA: TGTGCCAGCAGTGGAGGATGGGACGGCACTAGACAGCCCCAGCATTTT.